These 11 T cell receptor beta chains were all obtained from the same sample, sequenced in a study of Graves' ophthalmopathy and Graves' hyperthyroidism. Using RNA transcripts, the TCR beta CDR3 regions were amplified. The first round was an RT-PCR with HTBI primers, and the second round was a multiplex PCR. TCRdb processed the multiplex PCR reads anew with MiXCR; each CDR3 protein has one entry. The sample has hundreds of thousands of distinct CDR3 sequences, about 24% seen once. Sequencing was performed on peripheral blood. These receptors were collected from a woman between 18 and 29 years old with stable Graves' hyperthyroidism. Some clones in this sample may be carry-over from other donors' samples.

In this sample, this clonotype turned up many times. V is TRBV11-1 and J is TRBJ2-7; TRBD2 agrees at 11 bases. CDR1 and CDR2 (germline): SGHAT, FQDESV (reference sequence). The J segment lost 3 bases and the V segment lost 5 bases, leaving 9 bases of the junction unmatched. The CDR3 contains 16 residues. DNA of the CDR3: TGTGCCAGCAGCGCCCTAGCGGGAGGCCACCACTACGAGCAGTACTTC. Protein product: CASSALAGGHHYEQYF.

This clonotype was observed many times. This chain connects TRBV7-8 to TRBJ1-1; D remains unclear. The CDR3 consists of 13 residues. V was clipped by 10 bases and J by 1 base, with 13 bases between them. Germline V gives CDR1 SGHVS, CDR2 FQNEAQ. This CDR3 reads CATSVQTNTEAFF. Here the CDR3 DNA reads TGTGCCACCTCGGTACAGACGAACACTGAAGCTTTCTTT.

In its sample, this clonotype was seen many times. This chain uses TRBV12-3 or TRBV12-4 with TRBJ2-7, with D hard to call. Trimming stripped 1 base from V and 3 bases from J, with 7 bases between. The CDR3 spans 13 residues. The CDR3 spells CASSLVDHYEQYF. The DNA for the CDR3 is TGTGCCAGCAGTTTAGTGGACCACTACGAGCAGTACTTC.

The CDR3 sequence is CASGLAGNYEQYF. In DNA form, the CDR3 reads TGTGCCAGCGGCCTAGCGGGGAACTACGAGCAGTACTTC. V usage is TRBV6-2 or TRBV6-3 and J usage is TRBJ2-7; 9 nucleotides line up with TRBD2. This CDR3 is 13 amino acids long. CDR1 MNHEY and CDR2 SVGEGT come from the germline V gene. Trimming took 8 bases from V and 3 from J; bases not matched to a gene: 5.

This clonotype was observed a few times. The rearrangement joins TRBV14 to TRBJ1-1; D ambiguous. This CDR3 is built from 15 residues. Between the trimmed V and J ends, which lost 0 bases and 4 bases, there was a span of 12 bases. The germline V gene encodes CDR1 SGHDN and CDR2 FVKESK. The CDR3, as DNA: TGTGCCAGCAGCCAAGACCCGGCTCGGAGCACTGAAGCTTTCTTT. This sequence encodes CASSQDPARSTEAFF.

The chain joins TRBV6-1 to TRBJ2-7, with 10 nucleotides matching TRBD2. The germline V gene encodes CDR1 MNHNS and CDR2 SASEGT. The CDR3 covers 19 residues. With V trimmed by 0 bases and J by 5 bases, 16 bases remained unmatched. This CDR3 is CASSEALHPSGGRVDEQYF. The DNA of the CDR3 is TGTGCCAGCAGTGAAGCGCTTCACCCTAGCGGGGGCAGGGTAGACGAGCAGTACTTC.

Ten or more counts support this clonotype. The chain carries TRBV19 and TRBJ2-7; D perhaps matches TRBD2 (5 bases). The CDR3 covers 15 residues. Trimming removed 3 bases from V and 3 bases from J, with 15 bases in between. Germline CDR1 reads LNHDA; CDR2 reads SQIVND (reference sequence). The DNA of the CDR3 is TGTGCCAGTAGTATGGGCTTCTTCGGGGACTACGAGCAGTACTTC. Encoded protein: CASSMGFFGDYEQYF.

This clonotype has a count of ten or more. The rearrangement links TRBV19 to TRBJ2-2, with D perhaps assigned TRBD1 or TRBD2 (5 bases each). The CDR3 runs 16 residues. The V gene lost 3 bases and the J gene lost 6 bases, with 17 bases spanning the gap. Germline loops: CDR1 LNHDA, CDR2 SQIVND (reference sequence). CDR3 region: CASSMRAVWGAGELFF. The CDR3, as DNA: TGTGCCAGTAGTATGAGGGCTGTTTGGGGCGCCGGGGAGCTGTTTTTT.

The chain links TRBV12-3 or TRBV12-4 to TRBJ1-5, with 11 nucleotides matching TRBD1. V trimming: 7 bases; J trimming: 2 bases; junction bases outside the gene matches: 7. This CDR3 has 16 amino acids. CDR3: CASIAGTGGGNQPQHF. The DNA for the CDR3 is TGTGCCAGCATCGCCGGGACAGGGGGAGGCAATCAGCCCCAGCATTTT.

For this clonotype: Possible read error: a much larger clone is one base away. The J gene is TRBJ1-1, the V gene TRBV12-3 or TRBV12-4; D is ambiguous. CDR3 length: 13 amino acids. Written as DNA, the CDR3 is TGTGCCAGCAGTTTGATTCCGTCGGCTGAAGCTTGCTTT. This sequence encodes CASSLIPSAEACF.

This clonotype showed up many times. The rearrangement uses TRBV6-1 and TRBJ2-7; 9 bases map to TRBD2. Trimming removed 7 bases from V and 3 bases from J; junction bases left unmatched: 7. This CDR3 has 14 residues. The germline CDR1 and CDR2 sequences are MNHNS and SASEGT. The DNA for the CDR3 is TGTGCCAGCATTCCAAGCGGGAGGTACTACGAGCAGTACTTC. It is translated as CASIPSGRYYEQYF.